In this sample, the clone carrying this TCR beta chain turned up a few times. The antigen remains unidentified. This sample was taken from a study of beta chain features in type 1 diabetes. Broader study findings: Moderate but significant shortening of TCRB CDR3s was recorded in all four CD4+ subsets from Type 1 diabetes patients.

Reverse transcribing all isolated RNA meant expressed TCRB transcripts were sequenced. For naive, central memory and regulatory T cell samples, reads averaged roughly 3.5 million. Measured with immunoSEQ multiplex PCR; TCRdb has only the in-frame clones, and not every one. The table includes around 300,000 clones, 8% detected once. The V gene's germline CDR1 is SNHLY and CDR2 FYNNEI. The CDR3 consists of 11 residues. With V trimmed by 8 bases and J by 8 bases, 4 bases remained unmatched. The sequence was obtained from a woman younger than 30 in good health. The sample taken for sequencing was central memory CD4+ T cells from blood. V is TRBV2 and J is TRBJ1-2, with TRBD1 identical over 8 bases. The CDR3 is CASQSGGGYTF. Here the CDR3 DNA reads TGTGCCAGCCAATCAGGGGGCGGCTACACCTTC.